Below, 13 T cell receptor beta chains from the same sample are listed, as sequenced in a study of blood T cells in healthy people across ages (dated by TCRdb to about 2015). The protocol used for the library was 5' RACE. The reads were generated on an Illumina HiSeq 2500. A second about 7 to 11 cycle PCR used a sample-barcoded 5' primer and a J-beta primer mix. TCRdb reanalyzed the raw reads on its own, using fastp at Q25 for trimming and MiXCR for clone calling, and kept in-frame beta chains. Each record represents a unique CDR3 protein, reported with the most common genes and DNA among its rows. The sample yields hundreds of thousands of distinct CDR3 sequences; roughly three fifths were counted once. The ten top clones hold about a quarter of the sample. Sequencing was performed on blood. The receptor set was obtained from a middle-aged man in good health.

The rearrangement joins TRBV20-1 to TRBJ2-1; D might be TRBD2 (5 bases). V dropped 3 bases and J dropped 13 bases, with 19 bases sitting between them. CDR3 length: 13 amino acids. Per the germline V gene, CDR1 is DFQATT and CDR2 is SNEGSKA (reference sequence). The CDR3 sequence is CSASDTSEETQFF. The CDR3 nucleotides read TGCAGTGCTAGTGACACTAGTGAAGAGACCCAGTTCTTC.

J is TRBJ2-1 and V is TRBV25-1; D unclear. The germline V gene encodes CDR1 MGHDK and CDR2 SYGVNS. Trimming removed 4 bases from V and 5 bases from J, with 15 bases in between. This CDR3 contains 15 residues. The CDR3 DNA reads as TGTGCCAGCAGTGTCGGCCCGACCCCGGACAATGAGCAGTTCTTC. Translation: CASSVGPTPDNEQFF.

This chain links TRBV5-6 with TRBJ2-3; D unresolved. The germline CDR1 and CDR2 sequences are SGHDT and YYEEEE. V was trimmed by 1 base and J by 5 bases, leaving 17 bases between them. The CDR3 consists of 16 residues. The CDR3 region has the DNA TGTGCCAGCAGCTTGAGTAGCCGAGCAGTCCGAGATACGCAGTATTTT. Translated, it gives CASSLSSRAVRDTQYF. Complete variable domain (other parts from reference TRBV5-6 and TRBJ2-3): DAGVTQSPTHLIKTRGQQVTLRCSPKSGHDTVSWYQQALGQGPQFIFQYYEEEERQRGNFPDRFSGHQFPNYSSELNVNALLLGDSALYLCASSLSSRAVRDTQYFGPGTRLTVL.

The chain links TRBV20-1 to TRBJ2-4, with D possibly TRBD2 on 6 matching bases. Germline V CDR1 and CDR2: DFQATT, SNEGSKA (reference sequence). The CDR3 extends over 14 amino acids. The V end lost 0 bases, the J end lost 7 bases, and 13 bases lay between the germline ends. DNA for the CDR3: TGCAGTGCTAGAGATCCCTTGACTAGTAACATTCAGTACTTC. This encodes CSARDPLTSNIQYF.

The chain carries TRBV11-1 and TRBJ2-2; no firm D call. Looked up from germline, CDR1 is SGHAT and CDR2 is FQDESV (reference sequence). The CDR3 is 13 amino acids. V lost 2 bases to trimming and J lost 5 bases, with 6 bases between them. The CDR3 sequence is CASSLSSTGELFF. Here the CDR3 DNA reads TGTGCCAGCAGCTTAAGTAGTACCGGGGAGCTGTTTTTT.

In its sample, this clonotype was seen a few times. The chain links TRBV6-2 or TRBV6-3 to TRBJ2-7; TRBD2 agrees at 14 bases. The J call may be faulty, since TRBJ2-5 better matches the DNA end. The CDR3 length is 14 residues. Germline V CDR1 and CDR2: MNHEY, SVGEGT. The CDR3 here is CASRGTSGSETQYF. CDR3 coding DNA: TGTGCCAGCAGGGGGACTAGCGGGAGTGAGACCCAGTACTTC.

The chain couples TRBV2 to TRBJ2-7; 7 bases are shared with TRBD1. Gene TRBJ2-5 matches the end of the DNA better, so the J call may be wrong. The CDR3 is 15 amino acids. The germline V gene encodes CDR1 SNHLY and CDR2 FYNNEI. CDR3 in amino acids: CARTGQFVSTETQYF. The CDR3 nucleotides read TGTGCCAGAACGGGACAGTTCGTTTCGACGGAGACCCAGTACTTC.

The chain recombines TRBV29-1 with TRBJ1-2; 8 nucleotides line up with TRBD1. Looked up from germline, CDR1 is SQVTM and CDR2 is ANQGSEA. The junction had 12 bases not matched to a gene; V was cut back by 6 bases and J by 3 bases. The CDR3 spans 15 residues. In nucleotides, the CDR3 is TGCAGCGTCAGGACAGGGACTATCGTTGACTATGGCTACACCTTC. This gives the protein CSVRTGTIVDYGYTF.

This sequence joins TRBV5-1 and TRBJ2-1; D uncertain. CDR1 and CDR2 from the germline V gene are SGHRS and YFSETQ. V was cut by 1 base and J by 4 bases, with 12 bases left in between. The CDR3 covers 15 residues. The CDR3 loop is CASSLPPGQYNEQFF. The CDR3 nucleotides read TGCGCCAGCAGCTTGCCCCCCGGGCAGTACAATGAGCAGTTCTTC. Filled out from reference TRBV5-1 and TRBJ2-1, the complete variable domain reads KAGVTQTPRYLIKTRGQQVTLSCSPISGHRSVSWYQQTPGQGLQFLFEYFSETQRNKGNFPGRFSGRQFSNSRSEMNVSTLELGDSALYLCASSLPPGQYNEQFFGPGTRLTVL.

This chain joins TRBV7-2 and TRBJ2-3, with 12 bases fitting TRBD2. Germline V lookup: CDR1 SGHTA, CDR2 FQGNSA. J lost 0 bases, V lost 5 bases, and 9 bases had no gene match. The CDR3 consists of 18 residues. CDR3 region: CASSPGASGRASTDTQYF. CDR3 coding DNA: TGTGCCAGCAGCCCAGGGGCTAGCGGGAGGGCTAGCACAGATACGCAGTATTTT.

The J gene is TRBJ2-1, the V gene TRBV12-3 or TRBV12-4; 11 nucleotides match TRBD1. With 9 bases clipped from V and 9 bases from J, the junction kept 10 bases outside the gene matches. The CDR3 loop spans 14 amino acids. This chain's CDR3 is CASRRDRGYSEQFF. Here the CDR3 DNA reads TGTGCCAGTAGACGGGACAGGGGGTATAGTGAGCAGTTCTTC.

The V and J genes are TRBV4-1 and TRBJ2-7; 16 positions match TRBD2. Germline V gene lookup returns CDR1 MGHRA and CDR2 YSYEKL. The CDR3 has 21 amino acids. Losses at the gene ends were 0 bases for V and 3 bases for J; bases not matched to a gene: 14. CDR3 sequence reads: CASSQDRGTSGRVAVIYEQYF. As DNA, the CDR3 is TGCGCCAGCAGCCAAGATCGGGGGACTAGCGGGAGGGTTGCGGTAATCTACGAGCAGTACTTC.

This clonotype was recorded a few times. The V gene is TRBV7-2, the J gene TRBJ2-1; D may be TRBD2 (5 bases). The germline gives CDR1 SGHTA, CDR2 FQGNSA. V shed 1 base and J shed 5 bases, with 12 bases lying between them. The CDR3 has 15 amino acids. The CDR3 coding sequence is TGTGCCAGCAGCTTAGGGTGGGAGAGGCACAATGAGCAGTTCTTC. Its translation: CASSLGWERHNEQFF. Complete variable domain (other parts from reference TRBV7-2 and TRBJ2-1): GAGVSQSPSNKVTEKGKDVELRCDPISGHTALYWYRQSLGQGLEFLIYFQGNSAPDKSGLPSDRFSAERTGGSVSTLTIQRTQQEDSAVYLCASSLGWERHNEQFFGPGTRLTVL.